Each of the 5 T cell receptor beta chains below was sequenced from the same sample in a study of CD8+ T cells in alopecia areata. RNA, once extracted, was reverse transcribed into cDNA for use as the sequencing template. Assay: immunoSEQ multiplex PCR; the TCRdb copy retains only in-frame clones and omits some. The top ten clones hold 0.95% to 1.5% of a sample with almost 250,000 clones, around two thirds of them seen once. Sequencing used CD4+ T cells sorted from blood, obtained at week 0. The source is a human donor with alopecia areata.

The rearrangement joins TRBV27 to TRBJ1-1; 10 nucleotides align to TRBD1. Trimming cost V 0 bases and J 9 bases; bases outside gene matches: 1. Germline CDR1 MNHEY, CDR2 SMNVEV (reference sequence). The CDR3 covers 13 residues. CDR3 coding DNA: TGTGCCAGCAGTTTATCGACAGGGGGCAAAGCTTTCTTT. This codes for CASSLSTGGKAFF.

This clone was seen only a few times. J is TRBJ1-5 and V is TRBV10-3; TRBD1 matches 7 bases. Germline loops: CDR1 ENHRY, CDR2 SYGVKD. Trimming removed 5 bases from V and 0 bases from J; junction bases left unmatched: 4. The CDR3 is 15 amino acids. As DNA, the CDR3 is TGTGCCATCAGTCGGGACAGAGTTAGCAATCAGCCCCAGCATTTT. It encodes CAISRDRVSNQPQHF.

Only a few counts were recorded for this clone. V and J are TRBV29-1 and TRBJ2-5; D call uncertain. This CDR3 region has 12 residues. The V end lost 6 bases, the J end lost 1 base, and 9 bases lay between the germline ends. Germline values: CDR1 SQVTM, CDR2 ANQGSEA. In DNA, the CDR3 is TGCAGCGTCCAACAGCTCCAAGAGACCCAGTACTTC. It specifies CSVQQLQETQYF.

A few counts support this clone. This sequence joins TRBV10-3 and TRBJ1-1, with 9 nucleotides matching TRBD1. There are 13 residues in the CDR3. Trimming removed 6 bases from V and 3 bases from J; junction bases left unmatched: 2. Germline values: CDR1 ENHRY, CDR2 SYGVKD. CDR3 protein: CAIRDRGDTEAFF. CDR3 bases: TGTGCCATCAGGGACAGGGGTGACACTGAAGCTTTCTTT.

The sample holds a few counts of this clone. This chain connects TRBV4-1 to TRBJ1-2; 7 positions agree with TRBD1. CDR3 length equals 17 residues. Germline assignment: CDR1 MGHRA and CDR2 YSYEKL. The V segment lost 5 bases and the J segment 1 base; nucleotides outside the gene matches: 13. Here the CDR3 reads CASSFNPRQGDNYGYTF. The DNA for the CDR3 is TGCGCCAGCAGCTTCAATCCCCGACAGGGCGATAACTATGGCTACACCTTC.